This record covers a single T cell receptor (beta chain). This clonotype has a count of ten or more. Its target antigen remains unknown. Base qualities are not provided; no much larger clone lies one nucleotide away. The run used an Illumina HiSeq 2500. Quantitative 5'-RACE with molecular barcodes was used to prepare TCR beta libraries. Turning to the authors' computational methods: To identify disease-linked TCR variants, a new computational method was used, one built on a probabilistic model of VDJ rearrangement. The public reads were run again by TCRdb, first through fastp at Q25 and then through MiXCR, and only productive beta chains were kept. One record per CDR3 amino acid sequence lists the most common genes and DNA. The V and J calls were determined by TCRdb, not by the authors. The sample table holds hundreds of thousands of distinct CDR3 sequences, of which 8% to 9% were seen once. The ten most abundant clones make up around 4.4% of the sample.

This sample stems from a study of CD8 T cells in ankylosing spondylitis (dated by TCRdb to 2016 to 2017). With regard to the full study: The study set out to find disease-linked TCR variants by profiling T cell receptor beta repertoires in ankylosing spondylitis patients and healthy donors. In total, the full study cohort was made up of 95 to 110 healthy donors and roughly 27 ankylosing spondylitis patients. Peripheral blood samples were taken, and synovial fluid was additionally collected from ankylosing spondylitis patients. Here is what the overall study found, with its caveats: Some TCR beta motif variants had previously been reported in synovial fluid and blood of reactive arthritis patients, which suggested common disease-initiation mechanisms. The disease-linked clones were reported to be significantly enriched in matched synovial fluid samples from ankylosing spondylitis patients. The disease-linked clones showed a CD8+ phenotype and occurred at relatively low frequencies in peripheral blood. Blood from ankylosing spondylitis patients appeared to be characterized by a TCR beta motif composed of under ten highly homologous amino acid variants.

After removal of 6 bases from V and 0 bases from J, the junction retains 10 bases not matched to a gene. The germline V gene gives CDR1 as SGHVS and CDR2 as FNYEAQ. Reading from cysteine to phenylalanine, the CDR3 counts 18 amino acids. CDR3 DNA is the only sequence kept; it has 54 bases, read in frame from the first base. This chain joins TRBV7-6 to TRBJ2-1, with 11 middle bases fitting TRBD1. The sample was blood, either unsorted or a sorted T cell fraction (not recorded which). This clonotype was sampled from a female donor with ankylosing spondylitis or in good health (not recorded which). DNA sequence: TGTGCCAGCAGAGGAGGACAGGGGGCACGGAGCTCCTACAATGAGCAGTTCTTC. Translated, it gives CASRGGQGARSSYNEQFF. The reference TRBV7-6 and TRBJ2-1 proteins fill in what lies around the CDR3, so the full variable domain reads GAGVSQSPRYKVTKRGQDVALRCDPISGHVSLYWYRQALGQGPEFLTYFNYEAQQDKSGLPNDRFSAERPEGSISTLTIQRTEQRDSAMYRCASRGGQGARSSYNEQFFGPGTRLTVL.